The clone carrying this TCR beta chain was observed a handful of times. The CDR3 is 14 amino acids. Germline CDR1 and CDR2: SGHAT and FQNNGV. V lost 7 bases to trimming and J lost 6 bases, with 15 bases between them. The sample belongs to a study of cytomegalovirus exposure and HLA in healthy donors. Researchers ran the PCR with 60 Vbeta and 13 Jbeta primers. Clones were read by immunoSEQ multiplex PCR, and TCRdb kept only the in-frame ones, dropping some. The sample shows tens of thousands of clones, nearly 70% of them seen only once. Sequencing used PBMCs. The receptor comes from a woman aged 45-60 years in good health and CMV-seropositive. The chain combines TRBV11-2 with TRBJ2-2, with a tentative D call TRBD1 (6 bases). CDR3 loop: CASNVQGWAGELFF. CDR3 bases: TGTGCCAGCAACGTACAGGGTTGGGCCGGGGAGCTGTTTTTT.